This TCR beta chain was captured by sequencing in a study of blood T cells in healthy people across ages. Study-level points and caveats: From one million sequenced T cells, diversity estimates were lower bounds.

Sample-barcoded 5' priming and a J-beta primer mix drove a second PCR of 7 to 11 cycles. TCRdb used MiXCR to reprocess the 5' RACE reads, holding one entry per CDR3 protein. The sample holds roughly 800,000 distinct CDR3 sequences; 40% to 65% are singletons and the top ten take about two fifths. Germline lookup yields CDR1 SGHRS and CDR2 YFSETQ. Trimming stripped 7 bases from V and 0 bases from J, with 14 bases between. This CDR3 comprises 15 residues. With regard to this clonotype: The target antigen is unknown.

The chain uses TRBV5-1 and TRBJ2-1; D perhaps matches TRBD1 (5 bases). The TCR originated in an elderly man in good health. Sequencing used blood. The CDR3 here is CASLRGDSSYNEQFF. DNA for the CDR3: TGCGCCAGCCTGAGAGGAGACAGCTCCTACAATGAGCAGTTCTTC.